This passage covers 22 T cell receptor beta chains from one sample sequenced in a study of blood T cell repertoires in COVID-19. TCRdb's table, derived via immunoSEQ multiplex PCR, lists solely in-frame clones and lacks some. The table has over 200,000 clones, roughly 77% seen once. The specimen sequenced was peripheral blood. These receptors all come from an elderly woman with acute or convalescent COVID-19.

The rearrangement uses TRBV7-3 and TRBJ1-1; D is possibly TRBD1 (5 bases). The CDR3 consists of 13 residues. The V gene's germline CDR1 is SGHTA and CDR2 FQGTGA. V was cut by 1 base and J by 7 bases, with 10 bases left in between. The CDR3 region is CASSLIDTGEAFF. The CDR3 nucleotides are TGTGCCAGCAGCTTAATAGATACAGGTGAAGCTTTCTTT.

The CDR3 protein is CASSPSIQGGGNTEAFF. CDR3 nucleotide sequence: TGCGCCAGCAGCCCCTCGATCCAGGGGGGTGGGAACACTGAAGCTTTCTTT. The gene calls are TRBV4-1 and TRBJ1-1, with 7 bases identical to TRBD1. Germline V lookup: CDR1 MGHRA, CDR2 YSYEKL. The CDR3 is 17 residues long. J was trimmed by 1 base and V by 4 bases; bases with no gene match: 12.

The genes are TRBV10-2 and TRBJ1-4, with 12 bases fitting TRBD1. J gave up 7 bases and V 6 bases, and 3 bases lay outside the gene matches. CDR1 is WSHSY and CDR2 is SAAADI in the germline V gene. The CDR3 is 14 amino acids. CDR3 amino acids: CASRGTGGSEKLFF. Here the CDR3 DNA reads TGCGCCAGCAGGGGGACAGGGGGCAGTGAAAAACTGTTTTTT.

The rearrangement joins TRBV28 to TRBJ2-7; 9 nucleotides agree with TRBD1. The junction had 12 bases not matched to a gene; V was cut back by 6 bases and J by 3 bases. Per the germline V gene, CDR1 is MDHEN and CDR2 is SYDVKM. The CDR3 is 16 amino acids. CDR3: CASSLPPGQGLYEQYF. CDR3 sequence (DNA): TGTGCCAGCAGCCTCCCACCGGGACAGGGTCTCTACGAGCAGTACTTC.

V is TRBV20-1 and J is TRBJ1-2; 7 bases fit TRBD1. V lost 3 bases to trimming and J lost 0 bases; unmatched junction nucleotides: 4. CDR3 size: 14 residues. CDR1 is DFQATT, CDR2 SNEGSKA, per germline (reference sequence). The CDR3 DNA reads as TGCAGTGCTAGTGGGACAGTCGCTAACTATGGCTACACCTTC. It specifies CSASGTVANYGYTF.

CDR3 sequence: CASSEALGHQYF. DNA for the CDR3: TGTGCCAGCAGTGAAGCGCTTGGGCATCAGTACTTC. The gene calls are TRBV2 and TRBJ2-4; D gene uncertain. The CDR3 has 12 amino acids. Germline V lookup: CDR1 SNHLY, CDR2 FYNNEI. V gave up 0 bases and J gave up 12 bases, with 9 bases separating them.

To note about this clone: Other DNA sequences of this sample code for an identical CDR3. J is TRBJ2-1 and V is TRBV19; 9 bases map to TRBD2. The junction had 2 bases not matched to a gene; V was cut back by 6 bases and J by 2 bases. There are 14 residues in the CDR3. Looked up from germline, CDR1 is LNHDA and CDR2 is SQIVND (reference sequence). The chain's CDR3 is CASRAGGPYNEQFF. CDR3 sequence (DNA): TGTGCCAGTAGAGCGGGAGGACCCTACAATGAGCAGTTCTTC.

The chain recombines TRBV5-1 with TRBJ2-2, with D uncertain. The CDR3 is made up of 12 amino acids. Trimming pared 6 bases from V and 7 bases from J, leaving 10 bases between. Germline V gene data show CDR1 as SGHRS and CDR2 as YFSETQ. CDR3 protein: CASKLPVGELFF. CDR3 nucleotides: TGCGCCAGCAAACTCCCCGTCGGGGAGCTGTTTTTT.

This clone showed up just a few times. CDR3 loop: CASSGILEPRVSNEQFF. The DNA of the CDR3 is TGTGCCAGCAGCGGTATCCTCGAGCCACGGGTGTCCAATGAGCAGTTCTTC. This rearrangement joins TRBV21-1 to TRBJ2-1; the tabulated D call, TRBD2, remains unverified against the DNA. TRBV21-1 is a pseudogene locus. This CDR3 region has 17 residues.

The CDR3, as DNA: TGTGCCAGCAGCTTCTCGGGGACGCGGGAGCCAGATACGCAGTATTTT. It translates to CASSFSGTREPDTQYF. V is TRBV7-9 and J is TRBJ2-3; 7 bases line up with TRBD2. Germline V CDR1 and CDR2: SEHNR, FQNEAQ (reference sequence). CDR3 length: 16 residues. Trimming at V came to 3 bases and at J to 4 bases, leaving 10 bases not matched to a gene.

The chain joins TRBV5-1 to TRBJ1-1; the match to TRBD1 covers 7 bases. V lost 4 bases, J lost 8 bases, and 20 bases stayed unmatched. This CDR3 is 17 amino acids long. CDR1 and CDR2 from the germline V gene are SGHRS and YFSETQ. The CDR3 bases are TGCGCCAGCAGCCCGGGTTACATCTTTTACAGGGGACCCGAAGCTTTCTTT. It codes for CASSPGYIFYRGPEAFF.

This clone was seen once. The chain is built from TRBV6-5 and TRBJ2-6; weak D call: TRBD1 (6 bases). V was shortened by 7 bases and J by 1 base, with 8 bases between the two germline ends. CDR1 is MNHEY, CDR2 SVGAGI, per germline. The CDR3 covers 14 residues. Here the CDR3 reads CASKGVSGANVLTF. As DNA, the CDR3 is TGTGCCAGCAAGGGGGTTTCTGGGGCCAACGTCCTGACTTTC.

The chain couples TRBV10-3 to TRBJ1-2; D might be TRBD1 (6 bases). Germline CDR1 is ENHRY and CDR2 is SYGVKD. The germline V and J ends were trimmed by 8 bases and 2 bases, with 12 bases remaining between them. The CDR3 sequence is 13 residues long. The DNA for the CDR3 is TGTGCCATCGGCCGGGACACCAACTATGGCTACACCTTC. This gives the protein CAIGRDTNYGYTF.

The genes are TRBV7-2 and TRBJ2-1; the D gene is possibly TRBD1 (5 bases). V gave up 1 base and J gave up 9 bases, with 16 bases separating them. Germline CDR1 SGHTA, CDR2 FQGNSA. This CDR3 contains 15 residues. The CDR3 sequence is CASSLEPTRVFEQFF. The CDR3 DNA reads TGTGCCAGCAGCTTAGAACCTACCAGGGTATTTGAGCAGTTCTTC. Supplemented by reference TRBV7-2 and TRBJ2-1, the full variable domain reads GAGVSQSPSNKVTEKGKDVELRCDPISGHTALYWYRQSLGQGLEFLIYFQGNSAPDKSGLPSDRFSAERTGGSVSTLTIQRTQQEDSAVYLCASSLEPTRVFEQFFGPGTRLTVL.

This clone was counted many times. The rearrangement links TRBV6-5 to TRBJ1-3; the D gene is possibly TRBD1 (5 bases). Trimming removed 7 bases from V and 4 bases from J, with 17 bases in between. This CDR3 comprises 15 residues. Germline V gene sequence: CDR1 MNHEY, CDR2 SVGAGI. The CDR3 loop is CASTRHRGDGNTIYF. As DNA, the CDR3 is TGTGCCAGCACCAGACACCGGGGGGACGGAAACACCATATATTTT.

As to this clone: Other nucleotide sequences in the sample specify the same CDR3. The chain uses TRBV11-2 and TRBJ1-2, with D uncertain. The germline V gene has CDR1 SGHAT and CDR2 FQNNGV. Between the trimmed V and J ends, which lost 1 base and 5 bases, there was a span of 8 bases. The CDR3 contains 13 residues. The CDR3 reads CASSLGGPYGYTF. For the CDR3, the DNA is TGTGCCAGCAGCTTAGGAGGTCCTTATGGCTACACCTTC.

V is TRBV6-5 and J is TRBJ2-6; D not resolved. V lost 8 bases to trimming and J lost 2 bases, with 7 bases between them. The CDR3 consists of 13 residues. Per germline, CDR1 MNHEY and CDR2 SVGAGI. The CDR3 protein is CASGLAGANVLTF. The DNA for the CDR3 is TGTGCCAGCGGTCTAGCTGGGGCCAACGTCCTGACTTTC.

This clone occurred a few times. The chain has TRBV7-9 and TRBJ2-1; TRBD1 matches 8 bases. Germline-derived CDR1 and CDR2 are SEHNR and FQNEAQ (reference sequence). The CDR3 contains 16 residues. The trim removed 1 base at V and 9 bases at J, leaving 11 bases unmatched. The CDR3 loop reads CASSLDSRGQEGEQFF. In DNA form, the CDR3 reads TGTGCCAGCAGCTTAGACAGCAGGGGGCAAGAGGGTGAGCAGTTCTTC.

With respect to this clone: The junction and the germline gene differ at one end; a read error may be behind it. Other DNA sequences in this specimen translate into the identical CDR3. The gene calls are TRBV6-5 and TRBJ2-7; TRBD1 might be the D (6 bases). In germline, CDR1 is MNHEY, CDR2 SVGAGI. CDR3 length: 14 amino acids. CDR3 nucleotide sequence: TGTGCTAGCAGGCTAGACGTGGGGGCCCAGGGGCAGTACTTC. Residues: CASRLDVGAQGQYF.

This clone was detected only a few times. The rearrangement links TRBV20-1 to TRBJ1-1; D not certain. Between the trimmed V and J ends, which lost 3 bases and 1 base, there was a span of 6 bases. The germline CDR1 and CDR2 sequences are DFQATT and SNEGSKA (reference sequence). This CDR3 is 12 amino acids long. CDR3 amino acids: CSASIQNTEAFF. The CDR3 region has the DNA TGCAGTGCTAGTATCCAGAACACTGAAGCTTTCTTT.

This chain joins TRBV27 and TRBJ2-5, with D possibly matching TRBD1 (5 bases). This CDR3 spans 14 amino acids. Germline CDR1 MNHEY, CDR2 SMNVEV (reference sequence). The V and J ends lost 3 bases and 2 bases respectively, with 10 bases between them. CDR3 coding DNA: TGTGCCAGCAGTTTTCTGGGGCTTCAAGAGACCCAGTACTTC. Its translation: CASSFLGLQETQYF.

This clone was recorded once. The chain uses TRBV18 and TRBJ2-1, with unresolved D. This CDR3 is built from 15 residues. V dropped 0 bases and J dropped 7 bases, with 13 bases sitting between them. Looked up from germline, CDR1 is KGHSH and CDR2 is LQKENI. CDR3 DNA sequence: TGTGCCAGCTCACCACCGAACAGCCTGCTAAATGAGCAGTTCTTC. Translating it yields CASSPPNSLLNEQFF.